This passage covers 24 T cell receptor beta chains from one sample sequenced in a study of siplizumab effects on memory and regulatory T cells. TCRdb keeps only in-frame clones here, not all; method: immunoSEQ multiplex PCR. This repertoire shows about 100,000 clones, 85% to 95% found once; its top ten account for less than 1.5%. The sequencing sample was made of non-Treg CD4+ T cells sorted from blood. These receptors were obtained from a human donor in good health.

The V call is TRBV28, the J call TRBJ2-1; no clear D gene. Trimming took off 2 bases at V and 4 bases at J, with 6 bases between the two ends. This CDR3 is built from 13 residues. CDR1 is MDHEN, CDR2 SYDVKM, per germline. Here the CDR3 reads CASSLAGYNEQFF. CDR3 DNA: TGTGCCAGCAGTTTAGCAGGATACAATGAGCAGTTCTTC.

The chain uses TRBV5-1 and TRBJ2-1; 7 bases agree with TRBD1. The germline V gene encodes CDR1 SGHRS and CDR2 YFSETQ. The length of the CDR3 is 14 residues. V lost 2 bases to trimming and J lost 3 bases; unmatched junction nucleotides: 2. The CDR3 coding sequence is TGCGCCAGCAGCTTCCGGGACAGCTACAATGAGCAGTTCTTC. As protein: CASSFRDSYNEQFF.

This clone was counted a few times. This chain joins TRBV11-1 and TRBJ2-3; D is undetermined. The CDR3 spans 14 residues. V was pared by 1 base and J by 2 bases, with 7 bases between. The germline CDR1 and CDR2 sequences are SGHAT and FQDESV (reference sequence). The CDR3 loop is CASSLDGNTDTQYF. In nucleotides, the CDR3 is TGTGCCAGCAGCTTAGACGGAAACACAGATACGCAGTATTTT. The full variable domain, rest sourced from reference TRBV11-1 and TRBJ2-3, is EAEVAQSPRYKITEKSQAVAFWCDPISGHATLYWYRQILGQGPELLVQFQDESVVDDSQLPKDRFSAERLKGVDSTLKIQPAELGDSAMYLCASSLDGNTDTQYFGPGTRLTVL.

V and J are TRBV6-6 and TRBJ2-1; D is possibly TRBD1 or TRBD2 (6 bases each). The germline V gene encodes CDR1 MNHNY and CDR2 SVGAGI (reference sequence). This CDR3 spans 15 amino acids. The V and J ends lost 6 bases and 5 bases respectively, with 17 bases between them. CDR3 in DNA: TGTGCCAGCAGGATTCGCGGGACACCCAACAATGAGCAGTTCTTC. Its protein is CASRIRGTPNNEQFF.

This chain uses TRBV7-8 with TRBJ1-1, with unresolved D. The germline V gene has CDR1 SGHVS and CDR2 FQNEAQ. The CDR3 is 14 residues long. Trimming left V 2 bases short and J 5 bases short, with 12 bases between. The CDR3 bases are TGTGCCAGCAGCTTAATATCTGTATCAACTGAAGCTTTCTTT. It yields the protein CASSLISVSTEAFF.

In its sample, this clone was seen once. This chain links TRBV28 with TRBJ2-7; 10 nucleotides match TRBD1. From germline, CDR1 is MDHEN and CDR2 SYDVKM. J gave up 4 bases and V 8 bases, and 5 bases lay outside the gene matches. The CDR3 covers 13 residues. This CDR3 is CASETGGTYEQYF. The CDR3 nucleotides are TGTGCCAGCGAGACAGGGGGCACGTACGAGCAGTACTTC.

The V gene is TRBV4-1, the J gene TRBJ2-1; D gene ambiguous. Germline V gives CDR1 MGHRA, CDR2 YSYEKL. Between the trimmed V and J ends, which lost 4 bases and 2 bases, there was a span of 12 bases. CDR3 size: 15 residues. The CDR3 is CASSPTSEPYNEQFF. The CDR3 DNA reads TGCGCCAGCAGCCCAACATCAGAACCCTACAATGAGCAGTTCTTC.

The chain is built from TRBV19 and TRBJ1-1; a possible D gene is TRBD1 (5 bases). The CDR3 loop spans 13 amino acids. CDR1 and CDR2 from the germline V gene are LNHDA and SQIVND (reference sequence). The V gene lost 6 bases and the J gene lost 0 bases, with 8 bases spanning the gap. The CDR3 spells CASSGTVNTEAFF. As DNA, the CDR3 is TGTGCCAGTAGCGGGACGGTGAACACTGAAGCTTTCTTT.

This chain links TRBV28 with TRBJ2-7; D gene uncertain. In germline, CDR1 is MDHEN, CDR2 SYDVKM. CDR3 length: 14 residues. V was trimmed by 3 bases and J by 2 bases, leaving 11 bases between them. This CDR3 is CASSFPQAAYEQYF. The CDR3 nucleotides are TGTGCCAGCAGTTTCCCCCAGGCAGCCTACGAGCAGTACTTC.

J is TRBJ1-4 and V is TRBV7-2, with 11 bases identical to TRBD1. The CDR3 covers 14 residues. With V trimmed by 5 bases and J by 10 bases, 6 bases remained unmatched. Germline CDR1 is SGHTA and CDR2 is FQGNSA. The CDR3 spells CASSQDRGRTKLFF. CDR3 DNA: TGTGCCAGCAGCCAGGACAGGGGGCGGACAAAACTGTTTTTT.

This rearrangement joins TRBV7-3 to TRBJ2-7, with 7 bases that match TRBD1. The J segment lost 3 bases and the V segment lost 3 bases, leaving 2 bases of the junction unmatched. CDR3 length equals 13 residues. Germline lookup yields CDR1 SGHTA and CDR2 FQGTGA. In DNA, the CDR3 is TGTGCCAGCAGCTTCGGGGACAGCTACGAGCAGTACTTC. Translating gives CASSFGDSYEQYF.

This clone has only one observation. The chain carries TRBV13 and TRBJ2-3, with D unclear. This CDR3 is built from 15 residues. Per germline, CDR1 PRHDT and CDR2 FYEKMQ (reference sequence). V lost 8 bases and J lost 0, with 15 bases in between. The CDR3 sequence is CASGSGGRSTDTQYF. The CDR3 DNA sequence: TGTGCCAGCGGTTCGGGCGGACGAAGCACAGATACGCAGTATTTT.

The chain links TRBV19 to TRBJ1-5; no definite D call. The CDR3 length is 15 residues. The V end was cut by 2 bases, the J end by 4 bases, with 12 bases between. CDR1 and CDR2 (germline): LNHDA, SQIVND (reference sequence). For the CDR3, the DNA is TGTGCCAGTAGTATAATGATAGCACGGAATCAGCCCCAGCATTTT. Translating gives CASSIMIARNQPQHF. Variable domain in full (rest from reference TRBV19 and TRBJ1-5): DGGITQSPKYLFRKEGQNVTLSCEQNLNHDAMYWYRQDPGQGLRLIYYSQIVNDFQKGDIAEGYSVSREKKESFPLTVTSAQKNPTAFYLCASSIMIARNQPQHFGDGTRLSIL.

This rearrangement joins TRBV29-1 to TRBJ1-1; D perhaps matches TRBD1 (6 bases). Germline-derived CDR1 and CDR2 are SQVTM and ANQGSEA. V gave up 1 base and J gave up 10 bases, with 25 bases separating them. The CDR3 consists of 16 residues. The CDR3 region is CSVEGGLGLLQNPAFF. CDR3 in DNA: TGCAGCGTTGAAGGGGGGCTGGGACTCCTTCAAAACCCAGCTTTCTTT. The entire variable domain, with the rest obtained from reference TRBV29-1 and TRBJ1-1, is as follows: SAVISQKPSRDICQRGTSLTIQCQVDSQVTMMFWYRQQPGQSLTLIATANQGSEATYESGFVIDKFPISRPNLTFSTLTVSNMSPEDSSIYLCSVEGGLGLLQNPAFFGQGTRLTVV.

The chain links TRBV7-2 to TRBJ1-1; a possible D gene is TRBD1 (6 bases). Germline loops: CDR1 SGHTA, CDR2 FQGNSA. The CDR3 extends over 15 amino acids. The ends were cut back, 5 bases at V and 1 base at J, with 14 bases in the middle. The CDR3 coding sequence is TGTGCCAGCAGCACTTACAGGGTGGGGAACACTGAAGCTTTCTTT. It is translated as CASSTYRVGNTEAFF. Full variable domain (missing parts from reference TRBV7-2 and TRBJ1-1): GAGVSQSPSNKVTEKGKDVELRCDPISGHTALYWYRQSLGQGLEFLIYFQGNSAPDKSGLPSDRFSAERTGGSVSTLTIQRTQQEDSAVYLCASSTYRVGNTEAFFGQGTRLTVV.

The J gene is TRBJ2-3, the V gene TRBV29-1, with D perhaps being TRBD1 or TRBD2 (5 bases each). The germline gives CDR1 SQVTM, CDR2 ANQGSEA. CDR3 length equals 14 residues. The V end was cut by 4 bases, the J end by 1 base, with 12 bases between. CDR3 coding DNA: TGCAGCGTTGTGAACCAGGGACGCACAGATACGCAGTATTTT. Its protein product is CSVVNQGRTDTQYF.

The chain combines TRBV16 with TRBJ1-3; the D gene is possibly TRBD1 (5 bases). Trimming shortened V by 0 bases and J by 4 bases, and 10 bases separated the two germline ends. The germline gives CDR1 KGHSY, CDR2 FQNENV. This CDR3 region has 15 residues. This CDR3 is CASSQSDTVGNTIYF. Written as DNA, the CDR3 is TGTGCCAGCAGCCAATCGGACACTGTCGGAAACACCATATATTTT. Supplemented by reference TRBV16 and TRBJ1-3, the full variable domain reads GEEVAQTPKHLVRGEGQKAKLYCAPIKGHSYVFWYQQVLKNEFKFLISFQNENVFDETGMPKERFSAKCLPNSPCSLEIQATKLEDSAVYFCASSQSDTVGNTIYFGEGSWLTVV.

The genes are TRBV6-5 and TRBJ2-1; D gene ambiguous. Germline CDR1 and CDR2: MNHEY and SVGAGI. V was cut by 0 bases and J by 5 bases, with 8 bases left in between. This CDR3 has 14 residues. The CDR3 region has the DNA TGTGCCAGCAGTTACTCGAACGTGAACAATGAGCAGTTCTTC. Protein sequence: CASSYSNVNNEQFF.

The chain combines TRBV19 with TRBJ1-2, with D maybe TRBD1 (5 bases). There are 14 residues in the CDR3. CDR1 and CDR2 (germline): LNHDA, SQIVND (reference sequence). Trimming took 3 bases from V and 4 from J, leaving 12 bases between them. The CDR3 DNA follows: TGTGCCAGTAGTATGGGGGACGGGGTCTATGGCTACACCTTC. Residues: CASSMGDGVYGYTF.

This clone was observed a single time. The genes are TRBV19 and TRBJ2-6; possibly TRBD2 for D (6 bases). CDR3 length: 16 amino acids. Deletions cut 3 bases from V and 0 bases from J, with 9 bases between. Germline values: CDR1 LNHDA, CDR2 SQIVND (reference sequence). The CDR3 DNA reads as TGTGCCAGTAGTATTGGGGGGTTCTCTGGGGCCAACGTCCTGACTTTC. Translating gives CASSIGGFSGANVLTF.

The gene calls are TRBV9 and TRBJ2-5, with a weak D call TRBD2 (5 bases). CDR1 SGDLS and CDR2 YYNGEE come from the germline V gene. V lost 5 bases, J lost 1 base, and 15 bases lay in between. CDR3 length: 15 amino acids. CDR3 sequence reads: CASSRGTAFQETQYF. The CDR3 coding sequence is TGTGCCAGCAGTCGGGGAACGGCCTTCCAAGAGACCCAGTACTTC.

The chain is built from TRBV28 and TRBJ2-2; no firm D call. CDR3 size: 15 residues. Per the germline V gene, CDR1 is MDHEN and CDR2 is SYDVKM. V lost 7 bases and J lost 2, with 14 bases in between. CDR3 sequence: CASIAAPLNTGELFF. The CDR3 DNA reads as TGTGCCAGCATTGCAGCCCCTTTAAACACCGGGGAGCTGTTTTTT.

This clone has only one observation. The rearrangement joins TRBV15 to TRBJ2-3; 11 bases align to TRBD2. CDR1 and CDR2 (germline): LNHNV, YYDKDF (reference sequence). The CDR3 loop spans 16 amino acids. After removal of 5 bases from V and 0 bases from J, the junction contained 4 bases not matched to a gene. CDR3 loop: CATSLRLAGSTDTQYF. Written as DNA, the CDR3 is TGTGCCACCAGCCTAAGACTAGCGGGAAGCACAGATACGCAGTATTTT.

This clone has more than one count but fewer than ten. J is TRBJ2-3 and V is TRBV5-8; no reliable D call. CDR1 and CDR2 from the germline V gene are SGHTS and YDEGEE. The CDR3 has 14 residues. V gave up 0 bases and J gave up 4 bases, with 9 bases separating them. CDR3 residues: CASSLAGRADTQYF. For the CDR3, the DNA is TGTGCCAGCAGCTTGGCCGGGCGCGCAGATACGCAGTATTTT.